This T cell receptor (beta chain) was captured by sequencing in a study of blood T cell repertoires in COVID-19. In the authors' methods: Reference gene primer amplification gave nucleated cell count estimates. TCRdb's table, derived via immunoSEQ multiplex PCR, lists solely in-frame clones and lacks some. That table gives V, J and clone size, and the DNA gave D and trimming. The sample consists of approximately 50,000 clones, roughly 85% of them appearing once. The CDR3 is 14 amino acids. Trimming took 6 bases from V and 0 from J; bases not matched to a gene: 4. The germline V gene encodes CDR1 SGHTA and CDR2 FQGNSA.

The sequenced sample consisted of peripheral blood. The TCR was taken from a woman aged 80 or over with acute or convalescent COVID-19. This chain connects TRBV7-2 to TRBJ1-1; 7 bases map to TRBD1. CDR3 sequence (DNA): TGTGCCAGCAGTCCAGACAGGGTGAACACTGAAGCTTTCTTT. Amino acid sequence: CASSPDRVNTEAFF.